The 13 T cell receptor beta chains given below trace back to one sample, sequenced in a study of T cell repertoires in cytomegalovirus infection. TCRdb re-called the reads through MiXCR, storing one row per CDR3 protein. The sample shows a few hundred thousand distinct CDR3 sequences, over 15% of them seen only once. The sample was CD8+ T cells from PBMCs. Receptors originate from a human donor in good health (CMV status not recorded). Some clones in this sample may be carry-over from other donors' samples.

This clonotype was seen many times. The chain employs TRBV6-2 or TRBV6-3 and TRBJ1-6; D gene ambiguous. The CDR3 length is 12 residues. The germline V and J ends were trimmed by 2 bases and 7 bases, with 3 bases remaining between them. Germline values: CDR1 MNHEY, CDR2 SVGEGT. The CDR3: CASSYVNSPLHF. The CDR3, as DNA: TGTGCCAGCAGTTACGTCAATTCACCCCTCCACTTT.

The chain combines TRBV7-8 with TRBJ1-5; D is possibly TRBD1 (6 bases). The germline CDR1 and CDR2 sequences are SGHVS and FQNEAQ. V lost 4 bases, J lost 7 bases, and 14 bases lay in between. The CDR3 consists of 14 residues. CDR3 DNA: TGTGCCAGCAGCTCCACAGGGTTAGGCCAGCCCCAGCATTTT. It translates to CASSSTGLGQPQHF.

This clonotype was observed at least ten times. This rearrangement joins TRBV7-2 to TRBJ1-6, with TRBD1 matching over 7 bases. Germline CDR1 SGHTA, CDR2 FQGNSA. The CDR3 is made up of 14 amino acids. Trimming removed 5 bases from V and 12 bases from J; junction bases left unmatched: 10. CDR3 coding DNA: TGTGCCAGCAGCAAACGGGACAGCAAAAAACCCCTCCACTTT. It translates to CASSKRDSKKPLHF. The full variable domain, completed using reference TRBV7-2 and TRBJ1-6, is GAGVSQSPSNKVTEKGKDVELRCDPISGHTALYWYRQSLGQGLEFLIYFQGNSAPDKSGLPSDRFSAERTGGSVSTLTIQRTQQEDSAVYLCASSKRDSKKPLHFGNGTRLTVT.

This clonotype has a count of ten or more. The CDR3, as DNA: TGTGCCAGTCCCGGGGCTAGCACCTACGAGCAGTACTTC. This encodes CASPGASTYEQYF. The chain combines TRBV6-1 with TRBJ2-7; D may correspond to TRBD1 or TRBD2 (5 bases each). The germline V gene encodes CDR1 MNHNS and CDR2 SASEGT. Trimming cost V 9 bases and J 2 bases, with 14 bases left between them. The CDR3 extends over 13 amino acids.

In its sample, this clonotype was seen many times. The chain employs TRBV12-3 or TRBV12-4 and TRBJ2-7, with TRBD1 matching over 9 bases. Unmatched junction bases numbered 7, after V lost 5 bases and J lost 5 bases. The CDR3 has 14 amino acids. The CDR3 region is CASSIGTGINEQYF. The CDR3 region has the DNA TGTGCCAGCAGTATCGGGACAGGGATTAACGAGCAGTACTTC.

Note on this clonotype: A read error is possible here, since a much larger clone lies one base away. V and J are TRBV12-3 or TRBV12-4 and TRBJ2-7, with D uncertain. This CDR3 is built from 13 residues. V lost 7 bases, J lost 1 base, and 11 bases lay in between. CDR3 in DNA: TGTGCCAGCATCCCGGACGCTTCCTACGAGCAGTACTTC. It is translated as CASIPDASYEQYF.

This clonotype has a handful of counts. The V call is TRBV6-2 or TRBV6-3, the J call TRBJ2-6; D is uncertain. V gave up 1 base and J gave up 0 bases, with 13 bases separating them. Germline values: CDR1 MNHEY, CDR2 SVGEGT. This CDR3 region has 18 residues. CDR3 sequence: CASSYFQPFNSGANVLTF. CDR3 coding DNA: TGTGCCAGCAGTTACTTTCAACCCTTCAACTCTGGGGCCAACGTCCTGACTTTC.

CDR3 in amino acids: CASSTEDRSYEQYF. CDR3 bases: TGTGCCAGCAGTACGGAGGACAGGTCCTACGAGCAGTACTTC. V is TRBV6-1 and J is TRBJ2-7; 7 nucleotides agree with TRBD1. The J segment lost 1 base and the V segment lost 5 bases, leaving 5 bases of the junction unmatched. The CDR3 is 14 amino acids. Germline assignment: CDR1 MNHNS and CDR2 SASEGT.

The chain is built from TRBV3-1 and TRBJ1-1; D is undetermined. The CDR3 extends over 19 amino acids. The V end was cut by 5 bases, the J end by 0 bases, with 25 bases between. CDR1 is LGHDT and CDR2 is YNNKEL in the germline V gene (reference sequence). CDR3 coding DNA: TGTGCCAGCAGCGCCTTCTATACAGAAAACAAAAAAGTGAACACTGAAGCTTTCTTT. Protein product: CASSAFYTENKKVNTEAFF.

Of note for this clonotype: Its ends do not fully match the called genes, so a read error is possible. The gene calls are TRBV10-3 and TRBJ2-5; possibly TRBD1 or TRBD2 for D (6 bases each). This CDR3 is built from 12 residues. Germline CDR1 reads ENHRY; CDR2 reads SYGVKD. The CDR3 DNA follows: TGTGCCATCAGTGAGTCCGGGGGCCCGGTGTCCTTC. Its translation is CAISESGGPVSF.

On this clonotype itself: This may stem from a read error, because a much larger clone lies one nucleotide away. This rearrangement joins TRBV7-2 to TRBJ2-3, with 9 bases aligning to TRBD2. Unmatched junction bases numbered 13, after V lost 2 bases and J lost 4 bases. The length of the CDR3 is 18 residues. Per the germline V gene, CDR1 is SGHTA and CDR2 is FQGNSA. CDR3 residues: CASSLRLTSGWAADTQYF. In DNA form, the CDR3 reads TGTGCCAGCAGCTTACGGCTAACTAGCGGGTGGGCGGCAGATACGCAGTATTTT.

This clonotype was counted at least ten times. This chain uses TRBV19 with TRBJ2-5, with 9 nucleotides matching TRBD2. This CDR3 contains 15 residues. The V segment lost 5 bases and the J segment 5 bases; nucleotides outside the gene matches: 9. Germline CDR1 is LNHDA and CDR2 is SQIVND (reference sequence). The CDR3 nucleotides read TGTGCCAGTAGTCTGGCGGGGGGGCCGCGGGAGACCCAGTACTTC. This gives the protein CASSLAGGPRETQYF.

This clonotype occurred many times. V usage is TRBV19 and J usage is TRBJ1-2; the match to TRBD1 covers 8 bases. The CDR3 loop spans 12 amino acids. V was pared by 6 bases and J by 12 bases, with 9 bases of the junction left unmatched. CDR1 and CDR2 (germline): LNHDA, SQIVND (reference sequence). This CDR3 reads CASRDPGQEDTF. CDR3 coding DNA: TGTGCCAGTAGGGACCCGGGACAGGAAGACACCTTC.